This T cell receptor beta chain emerged from a study of blood T cell repertoires in COVID-19. V lost 1 base, J lost 7 bases, and 14 bases stayed unmatched. This CDR3 contains 17 residues. Germline values: CDR1 SGHAT, CDR2 FQNNGV. This table comes from immunoSEQ multiplex PCR, and its TCRdb copy is limited to in-frame clones, with some not included. The sample shows 100,000 to 150,000 clones, 81% of them seen only once. The receptor comes from a man between 25 and 39 years old with COVID-19, enrolled during active disease. The chain is built from TRBV11-2 and TRBJ2-3; 7 positions match TRBD1. Sequenced input: peripheral blood. For the CDR3, the DNA is TGTGCCAGCAGCTTAGGACAAACAGGGGATGGAGTAAATACGCAGTATTTT. Translating it yields CASSLGQTGDGVNTQYF. The entire variable domain, with the rest obtained from reference TRBV11-2 and TRBJ2-3, is as follows: EAGVAQSPRYKIIEKRQSVAFWCNPISGHATLYWYQQILGQGPKLLIQFQNNGVVDDSQLPKDRFSAERLKGVDSTLKIQPAKLEDSAVYLCASSLGQTGDGVNTQYFGPGTRLTVL.